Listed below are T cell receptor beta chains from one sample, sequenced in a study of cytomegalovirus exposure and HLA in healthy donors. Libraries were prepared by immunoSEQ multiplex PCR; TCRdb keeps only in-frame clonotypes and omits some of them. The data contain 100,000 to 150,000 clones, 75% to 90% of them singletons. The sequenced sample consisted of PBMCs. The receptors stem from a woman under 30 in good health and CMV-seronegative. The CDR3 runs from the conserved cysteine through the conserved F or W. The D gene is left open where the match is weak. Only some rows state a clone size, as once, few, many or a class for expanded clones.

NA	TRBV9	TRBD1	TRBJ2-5	TGTGCCAGCAGCGTAGCACAAGGGGGCCCCACGGAGACCCAGTACTTC	CASSVAQGGPTETQYF
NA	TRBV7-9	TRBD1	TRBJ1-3	TGTGCCAGCAGCTTCGTATTAATAAAACAGGGGCCTGGAAACACCATATATTTT	CASSFVLIKQGPGNTIYF
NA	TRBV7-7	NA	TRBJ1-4	TGTGCCAGCAGCTTAGCGGCGGGATTCAATGAAAAACTGTTTTTT	CASSLAAGFNEKLFF
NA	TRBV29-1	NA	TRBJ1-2	TGCAGCGTAGCCCGGGGGTCTGAAGGCTACACCTTC	CSVARGSEGYTF
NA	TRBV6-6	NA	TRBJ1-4	TGTGCCAGCAGTTACTCGTTGTCAGATGAAAAACTGTTTTTT	CASSYSLSDEKLFF
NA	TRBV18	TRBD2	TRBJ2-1	TGTGCCAGCTCACCCGGGACTAGTAAGGGGGAGCAGTTCTTC	CASSPGTSKGEQFF
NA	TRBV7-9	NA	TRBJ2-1	TGTGCCAGCAGCATTCCGACTGTTAGAAGGCGTCAGTTCTTC	CASSIPTVRRRQFF
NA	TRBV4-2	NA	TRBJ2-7	TGTGCCAGCAGCCAGGGTCGAAGTGGAGGATACGAGCAGTACTTC	CASSQGRSGGYEQYF
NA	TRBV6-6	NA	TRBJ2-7	TGTGCCAGCAGTCCTACAGGGCACTCCTACGAGCAGTACTTC	CASSPTGHSYEQYF
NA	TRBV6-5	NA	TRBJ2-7	TGTGCCAGCAGTTACTCGGCAGGGATAGACGAGCAGTACTTC	CASSYSAGIDEQYF
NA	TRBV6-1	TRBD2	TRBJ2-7	TGTGCCAGCAGTGAAACCCCTAGCGGCTACGAGCAGTACTTC	CASSETPSGYEQYF
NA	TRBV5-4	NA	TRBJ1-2	TGTGCCAGCAGGCGGGACGGACTATATGGCTACACCTTC	CASRRDGLYGYTF
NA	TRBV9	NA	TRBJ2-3	TGTGCCAGCAGCGTAGGGCAGGCCAGCACAGATACGCAGTATTTT	CASSVGQASTDTQYF
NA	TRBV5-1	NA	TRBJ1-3	TGCGCCAGCAAAGCCGACTCCGCTGGAAACACCATATATTTT	CASKADSAGNTIYF
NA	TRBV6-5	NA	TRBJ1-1	TGTGCCAGCAGTTACGCCGGTATGAACACTGAAGCTTTCTTT	CASSYAGMNTEAFF
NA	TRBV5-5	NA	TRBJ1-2	TGTGCCAGCAGCTTTTATCTAACTTTTGAAGGCTACACCTTC	CASSFYLTFEGYTF
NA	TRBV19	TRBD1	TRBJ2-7	TGTGCCAGTACCTCCAGAGGTGGCGGACAGGGGGTTAGCTCCTACGAGCAGTACTTC	CASTSRGGGQGVSSYEQYF
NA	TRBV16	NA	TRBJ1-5	TGTGCCAGCAGCCAATCGACAGGCAATCAGCCCCAGCATTTT	CASSQSTGNQPQHF
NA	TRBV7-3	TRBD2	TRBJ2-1	TGTGCCAGCGCCCCGGGAGGGGTGGACAATGAGCAGTTCTTC	CASAPGGVDNEQFF
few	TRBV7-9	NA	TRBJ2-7	TGTGCCAGCAGCTTATGGACAGACTACGAGCAGTACTTC	CASSLWTDYEQYF
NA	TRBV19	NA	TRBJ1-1	TGTGCCAGTAGTATGGGAAGGGGAATGAACACTGAAGCTTTCTTT	CASSMGRGMNTEAFF
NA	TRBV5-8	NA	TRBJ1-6	TGTGCCAGCAGCTTGGGGGTGATTCGGAGGTCCTATAATTCACCCCTCCACTTT	CASSLGVIRRSYNSPLHF
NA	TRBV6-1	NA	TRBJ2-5	TGTGCCAGCAGTGTTCCGGGAAAGACCCAGTACTTC	CASSVPGKTQYF